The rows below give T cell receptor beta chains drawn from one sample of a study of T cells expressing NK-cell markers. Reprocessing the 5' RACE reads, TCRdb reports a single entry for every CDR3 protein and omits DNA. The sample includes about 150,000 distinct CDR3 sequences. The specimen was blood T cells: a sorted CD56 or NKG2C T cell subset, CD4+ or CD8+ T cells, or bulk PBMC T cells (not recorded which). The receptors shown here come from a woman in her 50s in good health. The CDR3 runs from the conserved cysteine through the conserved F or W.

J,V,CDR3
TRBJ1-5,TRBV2,CASLIGQGIQPQHF
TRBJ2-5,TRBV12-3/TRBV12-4,CASSPFGGEPQETQYF
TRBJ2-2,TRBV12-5,CASGLGSGTLNTGELFF
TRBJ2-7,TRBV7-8,CASSLTLERGYYEQYF
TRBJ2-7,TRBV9,CASSVGAGRYEQYF
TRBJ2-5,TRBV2,CASSGGEPYAQETQYF
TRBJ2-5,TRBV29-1,CSVDGWGVQETQYF
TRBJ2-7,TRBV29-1,CSVEALTSGRAYEQYF
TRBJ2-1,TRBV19,CASSIGDADEQFF
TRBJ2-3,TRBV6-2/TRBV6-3,CASSFILVSDTQYF
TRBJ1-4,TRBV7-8,CASSLLTGTGPEKLFF